The rows below give T cell receptor beta chains drawn from one sample of a study of blood T cell repertoires in COVID-19. Clones were sequenced by immunoSEQ multiplex PCR, and TCRdb holds only the in-frame ones, with some missing. The data show around 95,000 clones, 65% to 85% seen once. Sequences were obtained from peripheral blood. The receptor set was obtained from an elderly woman with acute or convalescent COVID-19. The CDR3 runs from the conserved cysteine through the conserved F or W. The D gene is left open where the match is weak. The size entry is marked missing in some rows and otherwise reads once, few, many or a size class.

v_gene	abundance	j_gene	d_gene	CDR3aa	CDR3nt
TRBV7-9	.	TRBJ1-1	.	CASSLRDTKNTEAFF	TGTGCCAGCAGCTTAAGGGACACCAAGAACACTGAAGCTTTCTTT
TRBV20-1	.	TRBJ1-5	.	CSASGQANQPQHF	TGCAGTGCTAGTGGTCAGGCCAATCAGCCCCAGCATTTT
TRBV10-1	.	TRBJ1-2	TRBD1	CASSGDRSSGYTF	TGCGCCAGCAGTGGGGACAGATCAAGCGGCTACACCTTC
TRBV28	.	TRBJ1-2	.	CASSLSGSDGYTF	TGTGCCAGCAGTTTATCAGGGTCGGATGGCTACACCTTC
TRBV6-2/TRBV6-3	few	TRBJ1-2	.	CASSYGGARSGGYTF	TGTGCCAGCAGTTATGGAGGGGCCAGGTCTGGAGGCTACACCTTC
TRBV24-1	.	TRBJ2-1	.	CATSDYREAYNEQFF	TGTGCCACCAGTGATTACAGGGAAGCCTACAATGAGCAGTTCTTC
TRBV19	.	TRBJ2-6	TRBD1	CASSTTGAGANVLTF	TGTGCCAGTAGTACCACAGGGGCGGGGGCCAACGTCCTGACTTTC
TRBV5-4	.	TRBJ2-7	TRBD1	CASSFGTVSYEQYF	TGTGCCAGCAGCTTCGGGACAGTATCCTACGAGCAGTACTTC
TRBV19	.	TRBJ1-5	.	CASSSGTQHF	TGTGCCAGTAGTTCCGGGACCCAGCATTTT
TRBV7-9	.	TRBJ1-1	.	CASSLSLPTEAFF	TGTGCCAGCAGCTTATCTCTCCCCACTGAAGCTTTCTTT
TRBV10-3	.	TRBJ2-7	TRBD2	CAISESSGGISYEQYF	TGTGCCATCAGTGAGTCTTCGGGGGGTATCTCCTACGAGCAGTACTTC
TRBV19	.	TRBJ2-3	TRBD2	CASSLAGETDTQYF	TGTGCCAGTTCCCTAGCGGGGGAGACAGATACGCAGTATTTT
TRBV2	.	TRBJ1-6	.	CASSEIYSPLHF	TGTGCCAGCAGTGAAATATATTCACCCCTCCACTTT
TRBV30	.	TRBJ1-1	TRBD1	CAWSKRDRVTEAFF	TGTGCCTGGAGTAAGCGGGACAGGGTCACTGAAGCTTTCTTT
TRBV11-3	once	TRBJ2-1	TRBD2	CASSLSRGEQFF	TGTGCCAGCAGCCTGTCTCGGGGGGAACAGTTCTTC
TRBV6-5	.	TRBJ2-7	TRBD2	CASSGISGVSYEQYF	TGTGCCAGCAGCGGGATCAGCGGGGTTTCCTACGAGCAGTACTTC
TRBV3-1/TRBV3-2	.	TRBJ1-5	TRBD1	CASSLGTGMSNQPQHF	TGTGCCAGCAGCCTCGGGACAGGGATGAGCAATCAGCCCCAGCATTTT
TRBV30	.	TRBJ2-3	TRBD1	CAWSLPGQGTDTQYF	TGTGCCTGGAGCCTACCGGGACAGGGAACAGATACGCAGTATTTT
TRBV27	.	TRBJ1-4	.	CASSTGLTRDEKLFF	TGTGCCAGCAGTACCGGACTAACACGCGATGAAAAACTGTTTTTT